Listed here are 32 T cell receptor beta chains from one sample, sequenced in a study of monozygotic twins with inflammatory bowel disease. Using the 5' RACE reads, TCRdb records one entry per CDR3 protein without DNA. This table lists around 150,000 distinct CDR3 sequences. The specimen sequenced was blood. The receptors derive from a human donor with ulcerative colitis or Crohn's disease, or a healthy co-twin of an affected twin (not recorded which).

The chain joins TRBV28 to TRBJ1-3; the D gene TCRdb calls, TRBD1, cannot be checked with no DNA. The CDR3 totals 16 residues. Looked up from germline, CDR1 is MDHEN and CDR2 is SYDVKM. The CDR3 sequence: CASSLTGKRIGNTIYF.

The J gene is TRBJ1-5, the V gene TRBV18; checking the TCRdb D call of TRBD1 is not possible without DNA. The germline gives CDR1 KGHSH, CDR2 LQKENI. The CDR3 totals 15 residues. CDR3 residues: CASSQGGFSNQPQHF. The complete variable domain, with remaining parts taken from reference TRBV18 and TRBJ1-5, reads NAGVMQNPRHLVRRRGQEARLRCSPMKGHSHVYWYRQLPEEGLKFMVYLQKENIIDESGMPKERFSAEFPKEGPSILRIQQVVRGDSAAYFCASSQGGFSNQPQHFGDGTRLSIL.

The chain is built from TRBV10-3 and TRBJ2-7. Germline assignment: CDR1 ENHRY and CDR2 SYGVKD. The CDR3 totals 15 residues. This chain's CDR3 is CAISEAAGGLYEQYF.

This sequence joins TRBV7-3 and TRBJ1-1. This CDR3 has 14 residues. CDR1 and CDR2 from the germline V gene are SGHTA and FQGTGA. The CDR3 reads CASKGGGANTEAFF. The full variable domain, with the rest looked up from reference TRBV7-3 and TRBJ1-1, is GAGVSQTPSNKVTEKGKYVELRCDPISGHTALYWYRQSLGQGPEFLIYFQGTGAADDSGLPNDRFFAVRPEGSVSTLKIQRTERGDSAVYLCASKGGGANTEAFFGQGTRLTVV.

The chain carries TRBV12-3 or TRBV12-4 and TRBJ1-4. The CDR3 runs 14 residues. CDR3 protein: CASSPRVGDEKLFF.

The chain joins TRBV6-4 to TRBJ2-3; TCRdb's D gene call, TRBD2, goes unchecked for lack of DNA. Germline V CDR1 and CDR2: MRHNA, SNTAGT. The CDR3 is 16 amino acids. The CDR3 sequence is CASSDEASGGTDTQYF.

This chain links TRBV7-9 with TRBJ1-2; the D call from TCRdb, TRBD1, cannot be confirmed without DNA. This CDR3 has 15 residues. Germline-derived CDR1 and CDR2 are SEHNR and FQNEAQ (reference sequence). The CDR3 sequence: CASSFGAGGDYGYTF. Looking up the rest from reference TRBV7-9 and TRBJ1-2 gives the full variable domain: DTGVSQNPRHKITKRGQNVTFRCDPISEHNRLYWYRQTLGQGPEFLTYFQNEAQLEKSRLLSDRFSAERPKGSFSTLEIQRTEQGDSAMYLCASSFGAGGDYGYTFGSGTRLTVV.

This clonotype shows up as medium-sized by frequency. The genes are TRBV5-1 and TRBJ2-7. Germline V lookup: CDR1 SGHRS, CDR2 YFSETQ. The CDR3 has 14 amino acids. CDR3 in amino acids: CASSLDRASYEQYF.

The chain has TRBV28 and TRBJ2-1; TCRdb proposes TRBD1, but this gene call is untestable without DNA. CDR1 and CDR2 (germline): MDHEN, SYDVKM. This CDR3 region has 19 residues. CDR3 loop: CASSLKEPRDRVGRNEQFF.

This chain connects TRBV5-1 to TRBJ2-1; the TCRdb call, TRBD2, lacks DNA for checking. The V gene's germline CDR1 is SGHRS and CDR2 YFSETQ. The CDR3 totals 16 residues. CDR3 in amino acids: CASSLSSGRAFSEQFF.

This chain uses TRBV5-1 with TRBJ2-1; the D gene TCRdb calls, TRBD2, cannot be checked with no DNA. CDR1 and CDR2 from the germline V gene are SGHRS and YFSETQ. This CDR3 has 18 residues. This CDR3 is CASSPLAGDQSSYNEQFF.

V is TRBV29-1 and J is TRBJ2-7; TCRdb reports TRBD2, a call that lacks DNA to check it against. This CDR3 contains 16 residues. The V gene's germline CDR1 is SQVTM and CDR2 ANQGSEA. The CDR3 sequence is CSVEEFLPSGSYEQYF.

The chain joins TRBV18 to TRBJ2-3. CDR1 KGHSH and CDR2 LQKENI come from the germline V gene. This CDR3 is 15 amino acids long. The CDR3 is CASSLRTASTDTQYF.

The chain uses TRBV20-1 and TRBJ2-1; TCRdb designates TRBD1, a call that cannot be tested without DNA. The CDR3 covers 13 residues. The germline V gene encodes CDR1 DFQATT and CDR2 SNEGSKA (reference sequence). This CDR3 is CSAVRDLNNEQFF.

This chain uses TRBV28 with TRBJ1-5. CDR3 size: 14 residues. Germline values: CDR1 MDHEN, CDR2 SYDVKM. The CDR3 here is CASSRDSGNQPQHF.

The chain has TRBV20-1 and TRBJ2-2; TCRdb names TRBD2, which stays unverified in the absence of DNA. The germline V gene encodes CDR1 DFQATT and CDR2 SNEGSKA (reference sequence). The CDR3 length is 16 residues. The CDR3 here is CSARDPGLAATGELFF.

The rearrangement links TRBV19 to TRBJ2-5; no DNA is available, so the TRBD2 call from TCRdb remains unchecked. CDR1 and CDR2 (germline): LNHDA, SQIVND (reference sequence). The CDR3 extends over 16 amino acids. The CDR3 spells CASSPLGTSGGETQYF.

This chain links TRBV28 with TRBJ2-5; TCRdb calls TRBD1, which cannot be checked without DNA. In germline, CDR1 is MDHEN, CDR2 SYDVKM. The CDR3 has 14 amino acids. The CDR3 sequence: CASSQQPHQETQYF. The full variable domain, with the rest looked up from reference TRBV28 and TRBJ2-5, is DVKVTQSSRYLVKRTGEKVFLECVQDMDHENMFWYRQDPGLGLRLIYFSYDVKMKEKGDIPEGYSVSREKKERFSLILESASTNQTSMYLCASSQQPHQETQYFGPGTRLLVL.

This sequence joins TRBV29-1 and TRBJ2-1; the D gene TCRdb calls, TRBD2, cannot be checked with no DNA. Per the germline V gene, CDR1 is SQVTM and CDR2 is ANQGSEA. This CDR3 spans 14 amino acids. CDR3 in amino acids: CSVEGGLPPNEQFF.

This chain uses TRBV19 with TRBJ1-4; there is no DNA to check the TCRdb D call of TRBD1. Germline values: CDR1 LNHDA, CDR2 SQIVND (reference sequence). The CDR3 contains 13 residues. CDR3 sequence: CATAEGTGRKLFF.

The V gene is TRBV7-9, the J gene TRBJ2-1; TCRdb proposes TRBD2, but this gene call is untestable without DNA. The CDR3 contains 16 residues. Germline V gene data show CDR1 as SEHNR and CDR2 as FQNEAQ (reference sequence). Here the CDR3 reads CASSPPGLAGEGEQFF.

The CDR3 reads CASSQEMGDTQYF. The V gene is TRBV4-3, the J gene TRBJ2-3. The V gene's germline CDR1 is LGHNA and CDR2 YSLEER. The CDR3 sequence is 13 residues long.

The CDR3 loop is CASSSWLSSYEQYF. The chain employs TRBV5-4 and TRBJ2-7. Germline lookup yields CDR1 SGHNT and CDR2 YYREEE (reference sequence). The CDR3 sequence is 14 residues long.

V gene TRBV15 combines with J gene TRBJ2-5. The germline V gene encodes CDR1 LNHNV and CDR2 YYDKDF (reference sequence). This CDR3 comprises 13 residues. CDR3 amino acids: CATRARLIETQYF.

The rearrangement links TRBV6-1 to TRBJ1-2. Germline V lookup: CDR1 MNHNS, CDR2 SASEGT. The CDR3 is 14 residues long. The CDR3: CASSERGDDYGYTF.

V is TRBV3-1 and J is TRBJ2-1. Germline V gene sequence: CDR1 LGHDT, CDR2 YNNKEL (reference sequence). The CDR3 extends over 11 amino acids. The CDR3 reads CASSHAFEQFF.

The chain uses TRBV29-1 and TRBJ2-5; TCRdb outputs TRBD1, but without DNA this stays unchecked. Germline-derived CDR1 and CDR2 are SQVTM and ANQGSEA. This CDR3 contains 14 residues. The CDR3 reads CSVERPGGWETQYF.

The chain couples TRBV7-9 to TRBJ1-2. The CDR3 is 13 residues long. The germline gives CDR1 SEHNR, CDR2 FQNEAQ (reference sequence). The CDR3 region is CASRYMVLGGYTF.

The V and J genes are TRBV3-1 and TRBJ2-1; TCRdb's assignment of TRBD2 cannot be checked, as there is no DNA. There are 16 residues in the CDR3. From germline, CDR1 is LGHDT and CDR2 YNNKEL (reference sequence). The CDR3 is CASSQASGPAYNEQFF.

The chain carries TRBV4-3 and TRBJ2-7; the TCRdb call, TRBD2, lacks DNA for checking. From germline, CDR1 is LGHNA and CDR2 YSLEER. This CDR3 spans 17 amino acids. CDR3 protein: CASSPSPGGRVNYEQYF.

The chain links TRBV20-1 to TRBJ2-1; TCRdb's D gene call, TRBD1, goes unchecked for lack of DNA. Looked up from germline, CDR1 is DFQATT and CDR2 is SNEGSKA (reference sequence). This CDR3 contains 19 residues. The CDR3 sequence: CSARNPERGRPMFYNEQFF.

J is TRBJ2-3 and V is TRBV20-1; TCRdb indicates TRBD2, and absent DNA this call remains unverified. Germline V gives CDR1 DFQATT, CDR2 SNEGSKA (reference sequence). This CDR3 spans 13 amino acids. The CDR3: CSAPSTGRDTQYF.